The next 31 T cell receptor beta chains were all read from a single sample in a study of cytomegalovirus exposure and HLA in healthy donors. The PCR made use of 60 Vbeta and 13 Jbeta primers. Method: immunoSEQ multiplex PCR; TCRdb's copy keeps in-frame clones and lacks some. This sample has some 120,000 clones, with around four fifths found just once. Material for sequencing was PBMCs. These receptors were obtained from a woman aged 40 to 50 in good health and CMV-seronegative.

This sequence joins TRBV29-1 and TRBJ1-3, with TRBD1 matching over 8 bases. Germline lookup yields CDR1 SQVTM and CDR2 ANQGSEA. The trim removed 6 bases at V and 0 bases at J, leaving 10 bases unmatched. The CDR3 is made up of 16 amino acids. The CDR3 loop is CSVYGTGRYSGNTIYF. The CDR3 region has the DNA TGCAGCGTCTATGGGACAGGACGCTACTCTGGAAACACCATATATTTT.

This clone appeared once. This sequence joins TRBV27 and TRBJ1-3; 7 nucleotides line up with TRBD1. CDR1 and CDR2 (germline): MNHEY, SMNVEV (reference sequence). The CDR3 covers 16 residues. The V and J ends lost 4 bases and 3 bases, in that order; junction bases with no gene match: 9. CDR3 protein: CASSSRQGAHGNTIYF. CDR3 DNA sequence: TGTGCCAGCAGTTCCCGACAGGGCGCCCATGGAAACACCATATATTTT.

This chain joins TRBV18 and TRBJ2-1, with TRBD2 matching 9 bases. There are 14 residues in the CDR3. From germline, CDR1 is KGHSH and CDR2 LQKENI. With V trimmed by 1 base and J by 8 bases, 3 bases remained unmatched. The CDR3 bases are TGTGCCAGCTCACCACAGGGACTAGCCGATGAGCAGTTCTTC. This translates into CASSPQGLADEQFF.

The chain has TRBV7-7 and TRBJ2-3; perhaps TRBD1 as D (5 bases). Looked up from germline, CDR1 is SSHAT and CDR2 is FNYEAQ (reference sequence). Trimming removed 3 bases at V and 3 bases at J, with 10 bases between. The CDR3 extends over 14 amino acids. CDR3 region: CASSFQGFTDTQYF. For the CDR3, the DNA is TGTGCCAGCAGCTTCCAGGGTTTTACAGATACGCAGTATTTT. Full variable domain (outside the CDR3, taken from reference TRBV7-7 and TRBJ2-3): GAGVSQSPRYKVTKRGQDVTLRCDPISSHATLYWYQQALGQGPEFLTYFNYEAQPDKSGLPSDRFSAERPEGSISTLTIQRTEQRDSAMYRCASSFQGFTDTQYFGPGTRLTVL.

The gene calls are TRBV11-1 and TRBJ2-1, with D maybe TRBD1 (5 bases). The CDR3 loop spans 14 amino acids. V was clipped by 10 bases and J by 0 bases, with 13 bases between them. The germline gives CDR1 SGHAT, CDR2 FQDESV (reference sequence). The CDR3 DNA reads as TGTGCCACCACAGACAGAAGCTCCTACAATGAGCAGTTCTTC. Residues: CATTDRSSYNEQFF. The variable domain in full, completed from reference TRBV11-1 and TRBJ2-1, reads EAEVAQSPRYKITEKSQAVAFWCDPISGHATLYWYRQILGQGPELLVQFQDESVVDDSQLPKDRFSAERLKGVDSTLKIQPAELGDSAMYLCATTDRSSYNEQFFGPGTRLTVL.

CDR3: CASSPPSDTYEQYF. The CDR3, as DNA: TGTGCCAGCTCACCACCCAGCGATACCTACGAGCAGTACTTC. V gene TRBV18 combines with J gene TRBJ2-7, with unresolved D. The V gene's germline CDR1 is KGHSH and CDR2 LQKENI. CDR3 size: 14 residues. Trimming cost V 0 bases and J 2 bases, with 8 bases left between them.

CDR3 sequence: CASSLGRDRVSYEQYF. CDR3 nucleotides: TGTGCCAGCAGCTTAGGCCGGGACAGGGTGTCCTACGAGCAGTACTTC. This chain joins TRBV11-2 and TRBJ2-7; 9 nucleotides align to TRBD1. V trimming: 1 base; J trimming: 1 base; junction bases outside the gene matches: 5. Germline-derived CDR1 and CDR2 are SGHAT and FQNNGV. CDR3 length: 16 residues.

This clone was observed a single time. V gene TRBV29-1 combines with J gene TRBJ1-1, with D hard to call. CDR1 SQVTM and CDR2 ANQGSEA come from the germline V gene. V lost 5 bases to trimming and J lost 0 bases, with 10 bases between them. CDR3 length: 13 residues. CDR3 in DNA: TGCAGCGTTACTAGGGTGATGAACACTGAAGCTTTCTTT. Its translation: CSVTRVMNTEAFF.

This clone turned up a few times. This chain connects TRBV5-4 to TRBJ2-7; TRBD1 agrees at 7 bases. The CDR3 covers 16 residues. Germline V gives CDR1 SGHNT, CDR2 YYREEE (reference sequence). With 4 bases clipped from V and 5 bases from J, the junction kept 15 bases outside the gene matches. Here the CDR3 DNA reads TGTGCCAGCAGCAGAACGTTAGGACAGGCTCTCGACGAGCAGTACTTC. This sequence encodes CASSRTLGQALDEQYF.

V usage is TRBV7-9 and J usage is TRBJ1-3; D remains ambiguous. Per the germline V gene, CDR1 is SEHNR and CDR2 is FQNEAQ (reference sequence). V was shortened by 6 bases and J by 6 bases, with 12 bases between the two germline ends. CDR3 length: 13 residues. As DNA, the CDR3 is TGTGCCAGCAGTTTCGTATCCTCAAACACCATATATTTT. It is translated as CASSFVSSNTIYF.

This chain uses TRBV9 with TRBJ1-2, with TRBD1 as a possible D gene (5 bases). In germline, CDR1 is SGDLS, CDR2 YYNGEE. Trimming shortened V by 3 bases and J by 5 bases, and 17 bases separated the two germline ends. The CDR3 is 15 residues long. The CDR3 is CASSGGTAGIYGYTF. CDR3 sequence (DNA): TGTGCCAGCAGCGGCGGGACTGCCGGGATATATGGCTACACCTTC.

This chain uses TRBV30 with TRBJ1-4; no clear D. V was shortened by 0 bases and J by 8 bases, with 7 bases between the two germline ends. From germline, CDR1 is GTSNPN and CDR2 SVGIG (reference sequence). This CDR3 has 12 residues. The CDR3 DNA is TGTGCCTGGAGTGTACTTGTGGAAAAACTGTTTTTT. Translating it yields CAWSVLVEKLFF.

V gene TRBV4-2 combines with J gene TRBJ2-3; TRBD2 agrees at 7 bases. CDR3 length: 16 amino acids. Trimming removed 1 base from V and 4 bases from J; junction bases left unmatched: 8. Germline V gene sequence: CDR1 LGHNA, CDR2 YNFKEQ. For the CDR3, the DNA is TGTGCCAGCAGCCAAGTGGCGGGGCTAGCGGCAGATACGCAGTATTTT. This encodes CASSQVAGLAADTQYF.

This clone was seen a few times. The CDR3 sequence is CASSPRGGTPTDTQYF. The CDR3 coding sequence is TGTGCCAGCAGCCCAAGGGGGGGGACACCAACCGATACGCAGTATTTT. This sequence joins TRBV7-3 and TRBJ2-3; D is possibly TRBD2 (7 bases). Between the trimmed V and J ends, which lost 5 bases and 6 bases, there was a span of 21 bases. This CDR3 contains 16 residues. The germline CDR1 and CDR2 sequences are SGHTA and FQGTGA.

The rearrangement joins TRBV6-1 to TRBJ1-6, with D unresolved. CDR1 is MNHNS, CDR2 SASEGT, per germline. The V end lost 3 bases, the J end lost 9 bases, and 9 bases lay between the germline ends. CDR3 length: 13 amino acids. CDR3 DNA sequence: TGTGCCAGCAGTGATTTCAGGCTTTCACCCCTCCACTTT. Amino acid sequence: CASSDFRLSPLHF.

This chain connects TRBV2 to TRBJ2-7, with 8 bases fitting TRBD2. V trimming: 10 bases; J trimming: 4 bases; junction bases outside the gene matches: 15. This CDR3 is built from 15 residues. Per germline, CDR1 SNHLY and CDR2 FYNNEI. The CDR3 DNA reads as TGTGCCACCCCTGGAGAAGCGGGAGAACGGTACGAGCAGTACTTC. Amino acids: CATPGEAGERYEQYF.

The V call is TRBV11-1, the J call TRBJ2-1; 13 bases are shared with TRBD2. The CDR3 length is 14 residues. V trimming: 5 bases; J trimming: 6 bases; junction bases outside the gene matches: 1. CDR1 and CDR2 from the germline V gene are SGHAT and FQDESV (reference sequence). DNA of the CDR3: TGTGCCAGCAGCCGACTAGCGGGAGGCAATGAGCAGTTCTTC. It is translated as CASSRLAGGNEQFF.

The genes are TRBV2 and TRBJ2-5, with a weak D call TRBD1 (5 bases). The V end was cut by 3 bases, the J end by 2 bases, with 7 bases between. Germline V CDR1 and CDR2: SNHLY, FYNNEI. This CDR3 comprises 13 residues. The CDR3 region is CASSDRQQETQYF. CDR3 coding DNA: TGTGCCAGCAGTGACCGACAGCAAGAGACCCAGTACTTC.

This clone was found a few times. The chain couples TRBV18 to TRBJ2-5; 8 bases match TRBD2. This CDR3 is built from 17 residues. J lost 4 bases, V lost 2 bases, and 12 bases had no gene match. Germline CDR1 is KGHSH and CDR2 is LQKENI. This chain's CDR3 is CASSPWDSGNIGETQYF. CDR3 sequence (DNA): TGTGCCAGCTCACCATGGGATAGCGGGAACATTGGAGAGACCCAGTACTTC. The full variable domain, with the rest looked up from reference TRBV18 and TRBJ2-5, is NAGVMQNPRHLVRRRGQEARLRCSPMKGHSHVYWYRQLPEEGLKFMVYLQKENIIDESGMPKERFSAEFPKEGPSILRIQQVVRGDSAAYFCASSPWDSGNIGETQYFGPGTRLLVL.

The rearrangement joins TRBV4-2 to TRBJ2-3, with D tentatively TRBD2 (6 bases). The CDR3 spans 12 residues. V lost 8 bases and J lost 2, with 8 bases in between. The germline gives CDR1 LGHNA, CDR2 YNFKEQ. The CDR3 protein is CASGGSTDTQYF. DNA for the CDR3: TGTGCCAGCGGGGGGTCCACAGATACGCAGTATTTT.

This rearrangement joins TRBV29-1 to TRBJ2-2, with D possibly matching TRBD1 (6 bases). The CDR3 totals 14 residues. Germline V gene data show CDR1 as SQVTM and CDR2 as ANQGSEA. Trimming pared 5 bases from V and 3 bases from J, leaving 13 bases between. CDR3 coding DNA: TGCAGCGTTTACAGACAGGAAGACACCGGGGAGCTGTTTTTT. Encoded protein: CSVYRQEDTGELFF.

This rearrangement joins TRBV11-1 to TRBJ1-3; no clear D. Germline CDR1 is SGHAT and CDR2 is FQDESV (reference sequence). V was clipped by 4 bases and J by 1 base, with 8 bases between them. The CDR3 covers 14 residues. The CDR3 nucleotides read TGTGCCAGCAGCTGGACTAATTCTGGAAACACCATATATTTT. Its protein product is CASSWTNSGNTIYF.

The rearrangement links TRBV27 to TRBJ1-1; tentatively, D is TRBD1 (5 bases). Trimming shortened V by 5 bases and J by 4 bases, and 14 bases separated the two germline ends. CDR1 is MNHEY and CDR2 is SMNVEV in the germline V gene (reference sequence). CDR3 length equals 14 residues. The CDR3 nucleotides are TGTGCCAGCAGTCACCCGGGAGGGGCCACTGAAGCTTTCTTT. Translating gives CASSHPGGATEAFF.

This clone was seen a few times. This chain uses TRBV30 with TRBJ1-6, with TRBD1 as a possible D gene (6 bases). The CDR3 has 12 amino acids. Germline loops: CDR1 GTSNPN, CDR2 SVGIG (reference sequence). Trimming removed 0 bases at V and 12 bases at J, with 9 bases between. CDR3 in amino acids: CAWSVPGEPLHF. The CDR3 DNA reads as TGTGCCTGGAGTGTTCCAGGGGAACCCCTCCACTTT.

The chain uses TRBV4-2 and TRBJ2-7, with TRBD2 matching 11 bases. The CDR3 has 20 amino acids. Losses at the gene ends were 1 base for V and 4 bases for J; bases not matched to a gene: 18. Germline lookup yields CDR1 LGHNA and CDR2 YNFKEQ. The CDR3 region has the DNA TGTGCCAGCAGCCAAGTGGGAGGGTCCCTCTTAGCGGGGGGGCCTTACGAGCAGTACTTC. It translates to CASSQVGGSLLAGGPYEQYF.

This sequence joins TRBV27 and TRBJ2-1; D is unclear. V was clipped by 4 bases and J by 5 bases, with 9 bases between them. This CDR3 contains 13 residues. The V gene's germline CDR1 is MNHEY and CDR2 SMNVEV (reference sequence). CDR3 in amino acids: CASSSNLDNEQFF. CDR3 DNA: TGTGCCAGCAGTTCAAATTTAGACAATGAGCAGTTCTTC.

This clone has a handful of counts. V usage is TRBV7-9 and J usage is TRBJ2-7; the match to TRBD2 covers 8 bases. The CDR3 consists of 14 residues. The germline V gene has CDR1 SEHNR and CDR2 FQNEAQ (reference sequence). Losses at the gene ends were 4 bases for V and 4 bases for J; bases not matched to a gene: 6. The CDR3 region is CASSSGLVGYEQYF. CDR3 bases: TGTGCCAGCAGCTCGGGACTAGTGGGGTACGAGCAGTACTTC.

This rearrangement joins TRBV7-9 to TRBJ1-2; the match to TRBD1 covers 7 bases. V was pared by 6 bases and J by 4 bases, with 5 bases of the junction left unmatched. Germline CDR1 and CDR2: SEHNR and FQNEAQ (reference sequence). This CDR3 region has 13 residues. The CDR3: CASSWDSLYGYTF. For the CDR3, the DNA is TGTGCCAGCAGTTGGGACAGTCTCTATGGCTACACCTTC.

J is TRBJ2-2 and V is TRBV9; D gene unclear. The CDR3 spans 14 residues. Germline values: CDR1 SGDLS, CDR2 YYNGEE. V lost 0 bases and J 4 bases, leaving 7 bases between the germline ends. CDR3 sequence: CASSVVPSTGELFF. DNA for the CDR3: TGTGCCAGCAGCGTAGTCCCTAGCACCGGGGAGCTGTTTTTT.

V and J are TRBV6-1 and TRBJ2-7, with TRBD2 as a possible D gene (6 bases). Germline assignment: CDR1 MNHNS and CDR2 SASEGT. The V end lost 10 bases, the J end lost 0 bases, and 10 bases lay between the germline ends. The length of the CDR3 is 12 residues. The CDR3 protein is CATSAGSYEQYF. The CDR3 DNA reads as TGTGCCACCTCAGCGGGCTCCTACGAGCAGTACTTC.

The chain joins TRBV7-9 to TRBJ1-1, with 7 nucleotides matching TRBD1. Per the germline V gene, CDR1 is SEHNR and CDR2 is FQNEAQ (reference sequence). The J segment lost 4 bases and the V segment lost 5 bases, leaving 10 bases of the junction unmatched. The length of the CDR3 is 15 residues. The CDR3 region is CASSTDRVWGTEAFF. The CDR3 coding sequence is TGTGCCAGCAGCACAGACAGGGTTTGGGGCACTGAAGCTTTCTTT.